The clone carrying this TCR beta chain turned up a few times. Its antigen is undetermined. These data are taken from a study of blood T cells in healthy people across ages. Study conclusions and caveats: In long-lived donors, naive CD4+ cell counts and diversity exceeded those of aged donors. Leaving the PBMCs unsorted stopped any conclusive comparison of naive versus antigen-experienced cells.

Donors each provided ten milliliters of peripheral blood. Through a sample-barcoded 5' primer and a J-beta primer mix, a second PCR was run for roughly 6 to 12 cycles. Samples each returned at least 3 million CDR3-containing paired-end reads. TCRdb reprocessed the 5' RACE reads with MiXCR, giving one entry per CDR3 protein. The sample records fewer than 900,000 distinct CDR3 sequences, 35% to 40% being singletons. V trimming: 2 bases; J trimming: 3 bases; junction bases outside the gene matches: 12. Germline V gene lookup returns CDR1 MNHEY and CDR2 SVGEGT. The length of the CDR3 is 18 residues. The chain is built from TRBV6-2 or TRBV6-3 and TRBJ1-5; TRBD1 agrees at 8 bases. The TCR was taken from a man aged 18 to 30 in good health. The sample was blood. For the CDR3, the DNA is TGTGCCAGCAGTTACACCCCTAACTTGGACAGGGACAATCAGCCCCAGCATTTT. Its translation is CASSYTPNLDRDNQPQHF.